These 14 T cell receptor beta chains were sequenced from one sample in a study of blood T cell repertoires in COVID-19. This table comes from immunoSEQ multiplex PCR, and its TCRdb copy is limited to in-frame clones, with some not included. In the table there are hundreds of thousands of clones, approximately 90% of which are singletons. Sequencing was done on a sample of PBMCs or T cells enriched from blood (not recorded which). These receptors originate from a woman in her fifties or sixties who had recovered from COVID-19.

The genes are TRBV28 and TRBJ1-4; 7 positions match TRBD1. The CDR3 has 14 residues. Germline loops: CDR1 MDHEN, CDR2 SYDVKM. After removal of 2 bases from V and 7 bases from J, the junction contained 4 bases not matched to a gene. The CDR3 nucleotides read TGTGCCAGCAGTTTAATTGGGGACAGTGAAAAACTGTTTTTT. This gives the protein CASSLIGDSEKLFF. The full variable domain, its missing parts supplied by reference TRBV28 and TRBJ1-4, is DVKVTQSSRYLVKRTGEKVFLECVQDMDHENMFWYRQDPGLGLRLIYFSYDVKMKEKGDIPEGYSVSREKKERFSLILESASTNQTSMYLCASSLIGDSEKLFFGSGTQLSVL.

This clone was found once. The chain employs TRBV9 and TRBJ2-1, with TRBD2 matching 11 bases. CDR3 length equals 13 residues. Germline V gene data show CDR1 as SGDLS and CDR2 as YYNGEE. With 4 bases clipped from V and 6 bases from J, the junction kept 0 bases outside the gene matches. CDR3 sequence: CASSLAGGNEQFF. CDR3 in DNA: TGTGCCAGCAGCCTAGCGGGGGGCAATGAGCAGTTCTTC.

This chain uses TRBV4-1 with TRBJ2-1; D is possibly TRBD1 (6 bases). Germline V CDR1 and CDR2: MGHRA, YSYEKL. The CDR3 is made up of 16 amino acids. V lost 1 base to trimming and J lost 7 bases, with 17 bases between them. The CDR3: CASSQGRGKGYNEQFF. The CDR3 coding sequence is TGCGCCAGCAGCCAAGGCAGGGGAAAGGGATATAATGAGCAGTTCTTC.

A single count supports this clone. Here the CDR3 DNA reads TGTGCCAGCAGTTTTGGTAGATCATTAAGCTCCTATAATTCACCCCTCCACTTT. It encodes CASSFGRSLSSYNSPLHF. V is TRBV28 and J is TRBJ1-6; the D is unclear. This CDR3 comprises 18 residues. Germline V gives CDR1 MDHEN, CDR2 SYDVKM. Trimming took 3 bases from V and 0 from J, leaving 15 bases between them.

This chain joins TRBV2 and TRBJ1-2; 8 bases match TRBD1. The CDR3 is 15 amino acids. The germline V gene encodes CDR1 SNHLY and CDR2 FYNNEI. Trimming at V came to 6 bases and at J to 2 bases, leaving 8 bases not matched to a gene. The CDR3 sequence is CASRPGQGGNYGYTF. CDR3 sequence (DNA): TGTGCCAGCAGGCCCGGACAGGGTGGAAACTATGGCTACACCTTC. The full variable domain, rest sourced from reference TRBV2 and TRBJ1-2, is EPEVTQTPSHQVTQMGQEVILRCVPISNHLYFYWYRQILGQKVEFLVSFYNNEISEKSEIFDDQFSVERPDGSNFTLKIRSTKLEDSAMYFCASRPGQGGNYGYTFGSGTRLTVV.

The chain combines TRBV18 with TRBJ1-2, with D perhaps matching TRBD1 (6 bases). CDR1 is KGHSH and CDR2 is LQKENI in the germline V gene. Trimming cost V 1 base and J 0 bases, with 15 bases left between them. The CDR3 covers 17 residues. The CDR3 loop is CASSPQGVMSSNYGYTF. CDR3 nucleotide sequence: TGTGCCAGCTCACCACAGGGGGTGATGAGCTCTAACTATGGCTACACCTTC.

The chain carries TRBV3-1 (or the pseudogene TRBV3-2) and TRBJ1-1, with 9 bases fitting TRBD1. Losses at the gene ends were 3 bases for V and 4 bases for J; bases not matched to a gene: 9. The CDR3 runs to 16 residues. Germline CDR1 is LGHDT and CDR2 is YNNKEL (reference sequence). CDR3 amino acids: CASSHARQGVGTEAFF. The CDR3 nucleotides read TGTGCCAGCAGCCACGCTCGACAGGGGGTAGGCACTGAAGCTTTCTTT.

The chain uses TRBV24-1 and TRBJ1-2, with D uncertain. V was cut by 4 bases and J by 4 bases, with 12 bases left in between. The CDR3 runs 14 residues. Germline V lookup: CDR1 KGHDR, CDR2 SFDVKD. In nucleotides, the CDR3 is TGTGCCACCAGTGACCCTCGCAGTTTCTATGGCTACACCTTC. It codes for CATSDPRSFYGYTF.

This clone was picked up one time. This sequence joins TRBV6-4 and TRBJ1-2; 7 bases match TRBD1. Germline V lookup: CDR1 MRHNA, CDR2 SNTAGT. The CDR3 covers 14 residues. V lost 6 bases, J lost 4 bases, and 8 bases stayed unmatched. This CDR3 reads CASSQGVKSYGYTF. DNA of the CDR3: TGTGCCAGCAGCCAGGGGGTAAAATCCTATGGCTACACCTTC.

This sequence joins TRBV27 and TRBJ2-2, with D unresolved. Germline CDR1 reads MNHEY; CDR2 reads SMNVEV (reference sequence). Trimming cost V 0 bases and J 5 bases, with 10 bases left between them. This CDR3 comprises 15 residues. The CDR3 protein is CASSLSISGTGELFF. The DNA for the CDR3 is TGTGCCAGCAGTTTATCAATATCAGGAACCGGGGAGCTGTTTTTT.

The rearrangement uses TRBV6-5 and TRBJ2-3; 8 nucleotides agree with TRBD2. Germline assignment: CDR1 MNHEY and CDR2 SVGAGI. The CDR3 is 16 residues long. J was trimmed by 2 bases and V by 1 base; bases with no gene match: 5. CDR3 DNA sequence: TGTGCCAGCAGTTACTTTCGGCGGGGGGTCACAGATACGCAGTATTTT. Protein sequence: CASSYFRRGVTDTQYF.

The rearrangement uses TRBV4-2 and TRBJ2-7, with 9 bases fitting TRBD1. The CDR3 runs to 17 residues. Trimming cost V 2 bases and J 7 bases; bases outside gene matches: 15. CDR1 and CDR2 (germline): LGHNA, YNFKEQ. CDR3 nucleotide sequence: TGTGCCAGCAGCCAATCGGGCGTTGGGACAGGGTATCAAGAGCAGTACTTC. Protein sequence: CASSQSGVGTGYQEQYF.

V is TRBV2 and J is TRBJ1-3; D uncertain. The CDR3 is 17 residues long. V was cut by 5 bases and J by 7 bases, with 24 bases left in between. The germline V gene encodes CDR1 SNHLY and CDR2 FYNNEI. CDR3 residues: CASSPVRVTAGGNTIYF. As DNA, the CDR3 is TGTGCCAGCAGTCCCGTGAGGGTAACTGCGGGTGGGAACACCATATATTTT.

The chain combines TRBV12-3 or TRBV12-4 with TRBJ1-1, with unresolved D. CDR3 length equals 12 residues. V was cut by 3 bases and J by 5 bases, with 7 bases left in between. CDR3 nucleotides: TGTGCCAGCAGTTTTTCTACGACTGAAGCTTTCTTT. It codes for CASSFSTTEAFF.